The rows below give T cell receptor beta chains drawn from one sample of a study of shared clonotypes between healthy human individuals. Data came from immunoSEQ multiplex PCR; TCRdb stores just in-frame clones and leaves some out. Found here are 2.5 million or so clones, more than 80% of them singletons; the top ten hold around 0.14%. The specimen sequenced was naive CD4+ T cells sorted from blood. The source is a man aged 18 to 29 in good health. Both conserved end residues are part of each CDR3. The D gene is left open where the match is weak. Clone size is given for some rows only: seen once, a few or many times, or a class if the clone is expanded.

d_call clone_size j_call v_call cdr3_nt cdr3_aa
- - TRBJ1-4 TRBV5-1 TGCGCGTTTCGAAGGGCACTGTTTTTT CAFRRALFF
TRBD1 - TRBJ1-1 TRBV5-6 TGTGCCAGCAGCTTGAAAGACAGGGGGCGAACTGAAGCTTTCTTT CASSLKDRGRTEAFF
- - TRBJ2-5 TRBV6-6 TGTGCCAGCAGTTCTTTACTTGAGTACCAAGAGACCCAGTACTTC CASSSLLEYQETQYF
- - TRBJ2-7 TRBV11-2 TGTGCCAGCAGCCTCGAAAGGTGGCAGGGGGGCGAGCAGTACTTC CASSLERWQGGEQYF
TRBD2 - TRBJ2-2 TRBV4-2 TGTGCCAGTTTTCGCACTAGCGGGGGTGGCGGGGAGCTGTTTTTT CASFRTSGGGGELFF
TRBD1 - TRBJ1-1 TRBV19 TGTGCCAGTAGTACAGGGGGCGCAAACACTGAAGCTTTCTTT CASSTGGANTEAFF
- - TRBJ2-2 TRBV6-6 TGTGCCAGCAAATACGGGAACAGAGACACCGGGGAGCTGTTTTTT CASKYGNRDTGELFF
TRBD1 - TRBJ2-3 TRBV11-2 TGTGCCAGCAGCTTTGGACAGGGAACAGATACGCAGTATTTT CASSFGQGTDTQYF
TRBD1 - TRBJ1-1 TRBV4-3 TGCGCCAGCAGCCAAGATGTGGACAGGGGCTCCACTGAAGCTTTCTTT CASSQDVDRGSTEAFF
- - TRBJ2-1 TRBV2 TGTGCCAGCGTACCTCAAACAAGGCGCAATGAGCAGTTCTTC CASVPQTRRNEQFF
- - TRBJ1-1 TRBV19 TGTGCCAGTAGTATAGTGGGAGATCGGACTGAAGCTTTCTTT CASSIVGDRTEAFF
- - TRBJ1-1 TRBV7-3 TGTGCCAGCAGCCCCACAGGGAAATCAGGGAACACTGAAGCTTTCTTT CASSPTGKSGNTEAFF
- - TRBJ2-3 TRBV5-1 TGCGCCAGCAGTCCGACGGGGATTAGCACAGATACGCAGTATTTT CASSPTGISTDTQYF
- - TRBJ1-2 TRBV10-3 TGTGCCATCAGTGACCACAGGGCTGGCTACACCTTC CAISDHRAGYTF
- once TRBJ1-1 TRBV6-1 TGTGCCAGCAGTGAACAAGGGTACACTGAAGCTTTCTTT CASSEQGYTEAFF
- few TRBJ1-6 TRBV6-6 TGTGCCAGCAGTCATCAGGGAGAGAATTCACCCCTCCACTTT CASSHQGENSPLHF
TRBD1 - TRBJ2-3 TRBV19 TGTGCCAGTACTCGAGGTGACAGGGGGCTCCCAGATACGCAGTATTTT CASTRGDRGLPDTQYF
TRBD2 - TRBJ2-7 TRBV5-4 TGTGCCAGCAGTCTGGGAAAGGTAGCGGGAATGTACGAGCAGTACTTC CASSLGKVAGMYEQYF
- - TRBJ1-6 TRBV9 TGTGCCAGCAGAGAGGGGGAGAGCTCCTATAATTCACCCCTCCACTTT CASREGESSYNSPLHF
- - TRBJ2-7 TRBV5-1 TGCGCCAGCAGCCCGGAGGGGATTGTAGGCGAGCAGTACTTC CASSPEGIVGEQYF
- - TRBJ2-7 TRBV6-5 TGTGCCAGCAGTCCTCGAGCGGACCGAGTCTACGAGCAGTACTTC CASSPRADRVYEQYF
- - TRBJ1-1 TRBV7-2 TGTGCCAGCAGCCCAAGGACGGGGAACACTGAAGCTTTCTTT CASSPRTGNTEAFF
TRBD2 - TRBJ2-6 TRBV5-1 TGCGCCAGCAGCCCGGGGGGGTCCGGGGCCAACGTCCTGACTTTC CASSPGGSGANVLTF
TRBD2 once TRBJ2-7 TRBV27 TGTGCCAGCAGTCACCCTAGCGGGGGTATCTACGAGCAGTACTTC CASSHPSGGIYEQYF
- - TRBJ1-1 TRBV6-5 TGTGCCAGCAGTTATAGGGGAGTGAACACTGAAGCTTTCTTT CASSYRGVNTEAFF
- - TRBJ2-1 TRBV4-3 TGCGCCAGCAGCCAAGTGAACGGGGACAATGAGCAGTTCTTC CASSQVNGDNEQFF
TRBD1 - TRBJ1-2 TRBV18 TGTGCCAGCTCACCCGGACAGGGCTATGGCTACACCTTC CASSPGQGYGYTF
TRBD1 once TRBJ2-1 TRBV30 TGTGCCTGGGCAGGGGGCTCGTGGACTGGTGAGCAGTTCTTC CAWAGGSWTGEQFF
- - TRBJ2-3 TRBV30 TGTGCCTGGAGCCTCGGAGATACGCAGTATTTT CAWSLGDTQYF
- - TRBJ1-2 TRBV7-2 TGTGCCAGCAGCTCTTGGGCGGGGCCATCGGCCGGCTACACCTTC CASSSWAGPSAGYTF
TRBD1 - TRBJ1-3 TRBV5-1 TGCGCCAGCAGCAAGGGACAGAGCTCTGGAAACACCATATATTTT CASSKGQSSGNTIYF
TRBD1 - TRBJ1-3 TRBV5-1 TGCGCCAGCAGCTTGGCGACAGGGTCTGGAAACACCATATATTTT CASSLATGSGNTIYF
- once TRBJ1-4 TRBV28 TGTGCCAGCAGTGTCTCGTATTATGAAAAACTGTTTTTT CASSVSYYEKLFF
- - TRBJ2-6 TRBV19 TGTGCCAGTAGTAGACACCACTCTGGGGCCAACGTCCTGACTTTC CASSRHHSGANVLTF
- once TRBJ1-5 TRBV10-3 TGTGCCATCAGTGAGGTAGGGCAGGGCCGCAATCAGCCCCAGCATTTT CAISEVGQGRNQPQHF
- - TRBJ2-7 TRBV18 TGTGCCAGCTCACCTTTCGACTCCTACGAGCAGTACTTC CASSPFDSYEQYF
TRBD1 - TRBJ1-1 TRBV10-2 TGCGCCAGCAGAACAACAGGGGCCAGGATGAACACTGAAGCTTTCTTT CASRTTGARMNTEAFF
- - TRBJ2-7 TRBV30 TGTGCCTGGATGGAGGCGAGCTCCTACGAGCAGTACTTC CAWMEASSYEQYF
- - TRBJ1-2 TRBV2 TGTGCCAGCAGTGAGGGGAGGGAGGGCTACACCTTC CASSEGREGYTF
- - TRBJ1-5 TRBV5-6 TGTGCCAGCAGCTTGGGTAGTCAGCCCCAGCATTTT CASSLGSQPQHF
- - TRBJ2-2 TRBV29-1 TGCAGCGTTGACGAGTCGAACACCGGGGAGCTGTTTTTT CSVDESNTGELFF
- - TRBJ2-5 TRBV7-7 TGTGCTAGCAGTACGGGGTTCCAAGAGACCCAGTACTTC CASSTGFQETQYF
TRBD1 - TRBJ1-2 TRBV18 TGTGCCAGCTCAAGGGAGACAGGGATAAGCTACACCTTC CASSRETGISYTF
- - TRBJ2-5 TRBV2 TGTGCCAGCAGTGCCGCTGGCTCGGAGACCCAGTACTTC CASSAAGSETQYF
TRBD1 - TRBJ1-6 TRBV30 TGTGCCTGGAGCAGACAGGGGGTCTCCTATAATTCACCCCTCCACTTT CAWSRQGVSYNSPLHF